The 25 T cell receptor beta chains presented below share a single source sample, sequenced in a study of OX40 agonist ivuxolimab in advanced cancers. The assay was immunoSEQ multiplex PCR, and TCRdb's table has in-frame clones only and misses some. Here the sample spans 70,000 to 75,000 clones, around four fifths being singletons. The source was CD4+ or CD8+ T cells sorted from blood, collected in a trial of the OX40 agonist ivuxolimab. The receptors come from an adult with an advanced solid tumor such as melanoma, head and neck, liver or kidney cancer.

V usage is TRBV7-2 and J usage is TRBJ1-4; the D is unclear. CDR1 and CDR2 from the germline V gene are SGHTA and FQGNSA. Trimming removed 1 base from V and 8 bases from J, with 11 bases in between. This CDR3 comprises 14 residues. The chain's CDR3 is CASSLGFRVEKLFF. The CDR3 region has the DNA TGTGCCAGCAGCTTAGGTTTCCGGGTCGAAAAACTGTTTTTT.

The chain couples TRBV27 to TRBJ2-2; no definite D call. The CDR3 is made up of 19 amino acids. V lost 4 bases and J lost 8, with 29 bases in between. The V gene's germline CDR1 is MNHEY and CDR2 SMNVEV (reference sequence). The DNA for the CDR3 is TGTGCCAGCAGTTCTCAACGGGCTTTCCCGGGTAACACGGAGGGGGAGCTGTTTTTT. Encoded protein: CASSSQRAFPGNTEGELFF.

This rearrangement joins TRBV28 to TRBJ2-2; no firm D call. Trimming removed 6 bases at V and 4 bases at J, with 6 bases between. Per germline, CDR1 MDHEN and CDR2 SYDVKM. The CDR3 contains 12 residues. The CDR3 sequence: CASRRVTGELFF. The CDR3 bases are TGTGCCAGCAGAAGGGTCACCGGGGAGCTGTTTTTT.

This clone is a singleton in its sample. This CDR3 is CASRRTGNDADTQYF. For the CDR3, the DNA is TGTGCCAGCAGACGGACAGGGAATGACGCAGATACGCAGTATTTT. The gene calls are TRBV7-6 and TRBJ2-3; 8 bases are shared with TRBD1. This CDR3 comprises 15 residues. Germline CDR1 is SGHVS and CDR2 is FNYEAQ. V dropped 6 bases and J dropped 4; count of bases not matched to a gene: 9. The full variable domain, completed using reference TRBV7-6 and TRBJ2-3, is GAGVSQSPRYKVTKRGQDVALRCDPISGHVSLYWYRQALGQGPEFLTYFNYEAQQDKSGLPNDRFSAERPEGSISTLTIQRTEQRDSAMYRCASRRTGNDADTQYFGPGTRLTVL.

The rearrangement uses TRBV27 and TRBJ1-4; 8 bases line up with TRBD1. Germline lookup yields CDR1 MNHEY and CDR2 SMNVEV (reference sequence). Trimming at V came to 2 bases and at J to 5 bases, leaving 13 bases not matched to a gene. This CDR3 contains 18 residues. DNA of the CDR3: TGTGCCAGCAGTTTACAGGGGGCGGGATGGGGACAAAATGAAAAACTGTTTTTT. This sequence encodes CASSLQGAGWGQNEKLFF. The whole variable domain, filled in from reference TRBV27 and TRBJ1-4, reads EAQVTQNPRYLITVTGKKLTVTCSQNMNHEYMSWYRQDPGLGLRQIYYSMNVEVTDKGDVPEGYKVSRKEKRNFPLILESPSPNQTSLYFCASSLQGAGWGQNEKLFFGSGTQLSVL.

The chain recombines TRBV6-5 with TRBJ1-1; D is ambiguous. The CDR3 loop spans 14 amino acids. CDR1 and CDR2 (germline): MNHEY, SVGAGI. The V end was cut by 2 bases, the J end by 6 bases, with 13 bases between. The CDR3 spells CASSYAQALAEAFF. The CDR3 DNA reads TGTGCCAGCAGTTACGCGCAGGCGTTGGCTGAAGCTTTCTTT.

V is TRBV7-9 and J is TRBJ1-1; D is unresolved. This CDR3 is 14 amino acids long. V lost 5 bases to trimming and J lost 5 bases, with 15 bases between them. The V gene's germline CDR1 is SEHNR and CDR2 FQNEAQ (reference sequence). The CDR3 coding sequence is TGTGCCAGCAGCCGAGGACGGAGACGGACTGAAGCTTTCTTT. Translating it yields CASSRGRRRTEAFF.

The chain combines TRBV18 with TRBJ2-2; D perhaps matches TRBD1 (6 bases). The germline V and J ends were trimmed by 2 bases and 1 base, with 14 bases remaining between them. This CDR3 comprises 17 residues. CDR1 is KGHSH, CDR2 LQKENI, per germline. In DNA, the CDR3 is TGTGCCAGCTCACCAAATTCCTTGACAGGGAACACCGGGGAGCTGTTTTTT. Its protein is CASSPNSLTGNTGELFF.

The chain links TRBV4-1 to TRBJ2-3; TRBD1 matches at 9 bases. This CDR3 spans 16 amino acids. V shed 3 bases, J shed 6 bases, and the junction held 10 bases outside the gene matches. The germline V gene has CDR1 MGHRA and CDR2 YSYEKL. CDR3 DNA: TGCGCCAGCAGCCAGTCCGGGACAGGGCTATTGGATACGCAGTATTTT. Translating gives CASSQSGTGLLDTQYF.

The rearrangement uses TRBV2 and TRBJ1-1; D is ambiguous. This CDR3 comprises 13 residues. The V gene's germline CDR1 is SNHLY and CDR2 FYNNEI. The V end lost 7 bases, the J end lost 0 bases, and 9 bases lay between the germline ends. The CDR3 DNA is TGTGCCAGCAAGGGAGACATGAACACTGAAGCTTTCTTT. Its translation is CASKGDMNTEAFF.

This sequence joins TRBV6-5 and TRBJ1-1; perhaps TRBD1 as D (6 bases). Germline CDR1 MNHEY, CDR2 SVGAGI. V was shortened by 2 bases and J by 0 bases, with 13 bases between the two germline ends. This CDR3 region has 16 residues. The CDR3 DNA sequence: TGTGCCAGCAGTTACGCCCAGGGGAGCATGAACACTGAAGCTTTCTTT. It specifies CASSYAQGSMNTEAFF.

This clone was seen once. The chain employs TRBV6-5 and TRBJ1-2, with D possibly being TRBD1 (5 bases). Germline CDR1 reads MNHEY; CDR2 reads SVGAGI. This CDR3 comprises 14 residues. The germline V and J ends were trimmed by 6 bases and 6 bases, with 17 bases remaining between them. The CDR3 reads CASREDKGANGYTF. DNA for the CDR3: TGTGCCAGCAGGGAGGACAAGGGCGCTAATGGCTACACCTTC.

The CDR3 spells CASSVGQEVGETQYF. As DNA, the CDR3 is TGTGCCAGCTCGGTAGGACAGGAGGTTGGAGAGACCCAGTACTTC. The rearrangement uses TRBV18 and TRBJ2-5; 7 bases are shared with TRBD1. The CDR3 extends over 15 amino acids. The germline V gene has CDR1 KGHSH and CDR2 LQKENI. V was clipped by 6 bases and J by 4 bases; unmatched bases: 11.

As for this clone: Other DNA sequences of this sample code for an identical CDR3. The chain carries TRBV19 and TRBJ2-3; 11 nucleotides align to TRBD1. J gave up 4 bases and V 6 bases, and 3 bases lay outside the gene matches. There are 14 residues in the CDR3. Germline V lookup: CDR1 LNHDA, CDR2 SQIVND (reference sequence). The CDR3 nucleotides are TGTGCCAGTAGGAGGACAGGGGGCGCAGATACGCAGTATTTT. The encoded protein is CASRRTGGADTQYF.

This chain links TRBV2 with TRBJ2-7; D is unresolved. Germline CDR1 and CDR2: SNHLY and FYNNEI. V lost 5 bases to trimming and J lost 3 bases, with 11 bases between them. This CDR3 has 13 amino acids. The CDR3: CASSPGYNYEQYV. The DNA of the CDR3 is TGTGCCAGCAGTCCCGGGTACAACTACGAGCAGTACGTC.

The chain links TRBV11-1 to TRBJ2-7; 10 nucleotides match TRBD1. Germline CDR1 and CDR2: SGHAT and FQDESV (reference sequence). Trimming at V came to 4 bases and at J to 2 bases, leaving 5 bases not matched to a gene. CDR3 size: 15 residues. This CDR3 is CASSSGQGTPYEQYV. CDR3 DNA sequence: TGTGCCAGCAGCTCGGGACAGGGGACCCCCTACGAGCAGTACGTC.

This clone was found a few times. The chain uses TRBV19 and TRBJ1-5; maybe TRBD1 (5 bases). This CDR3 is 15 amino acids long. Trimming removed 2 bases from V and 2 bases from J, with 10 bases in between. The germline gives CDR1 LNHDA, CDR2 SQIVND (reference sequence). CDR3 DNA: TGTGCCAGTAGTATACTAAAAGGGGGCAATCAGCCCCAGCATTTT. Its translation is CASSILKGGNQPQHF.

The chain is built from TRBV5-4 and TRBJ1-5; TRBD1 is a possible D gene (5 bases). With 0 bases removed from V and 1 base from J, the gap between germline ends came to 17 bases. The CDR3 totals 18 residues. Germline values: CDR1 SGHNT, CDR2 YYREEE (reference sequence). CDR3: CASSLDGSLRDSNQPQHF. The CDR3 DNA reads as TGTGCCAGCAGCTTGGATGGTTCTCTTAGGGACAGCAATCAGCCCCAGCATTTT.

The J gene is TRBJ2-1, the V gene TRBV5-1; TRBD1 is a possible D gene (6 bases). Germline lookup yields CDR1 SGHRS and CDR2 YFSETQ. V dropped 4 bases and J dropped 6 bases, with 11 bases sitting between them. The CDR3 is 13 residues long. CDR3 loop: CASSNPGVNEQFF. The CDR3 bases are TGCGCCAGCAGCAATCCAGGGGTCAATGAGCAGTTCTTC.

The gene calls are TRBV11-1 and TRBJ1-6; TRBD1 agrees at 8 bases. CDR3 length equals 14 residues. The germline gives CDR1 SGHAT, CDR2 FQDESV (reference sequence). J gave up 8 bases and V 6 bases, and 6 bases lay outside the gene matches. CDR3 coding DNA: TGTGCCAGCAGATACGGACAGGGATATTCACCCCTCCACTTT. Amino acid sequence: CASRYGQGYSPLHF.

J is TRBJ2-1 and V is TRBV18; D ambiguous. The CDR3 is 15 amino acids. The ends were cut back, 3 bases at V and 3 bases at J, with 12 bases in the middle. Germline V gene data show CDR1 as KGHSH and CDR2 as LQKENI. CDR3 sequence reads: CASSPPSSNYNEQFF. The CDR3 DNA follows: TGTGCCAGCTCACCCCCCTCCTCGAACTACAATGAGCAGTTCTTC.

The gene calls are TRBV6-4 and TRBJ2-7; 7 bases are a match to TRBD2. Trimming removed 10 bases from V and 4 bases from J; junction bases left unmatched: 16. The germline V gene has CDR1 MRHNA and CDR2 SNTAGT. The CDR3 has 15 residues. CDR3 in DNA: TGTGCCACCAGCGCTTCAGCGGGATTTAGGTACGAGCAGTACTTC. Its protein product is CATSASAGFRYEQYF.

This chain connects TRBV7-2 to TRBJ1-5; D might be TRBD1 (5 bases). This CDR3 has 14 amino acids. Trimming took off 5 bases at V and 8 bases at J, with 16 bases between the two ends. CDR1 is SGHTA, CDR2 FQGNSA, per germline. The CDR3 protein is CASSKSGGEEPQHF. CDR3 bases: TGTGCCAGCAGCAAAAGTGGGGGGGAGGAGCCCCAGCATTTT. The complete variable domain, with remaining parts taken from reference TRBV7-2 and TRBJ1-5, reads GAGVSQSPSNKVTEKGKDVELRCDPISGHTALYWYRQSLGQGLEFLIYFQGNSAPDKSGLPSDRFSAERTGGSVSTLTIQRTQQEDSAVYLCASSKSGGEEPQHFGDGTRLSIL.

The chain couples TRBV6-5 to TRBJ1-1, with D uncertain. This CDR3 has 12 amino acids. Germline V CDR1 and CDR2: MNHEY, SVGAGI. V was trimmed by 8 bases and J by 7 bases, leaving 14 bases between them. CDR3: CASEGQQNEAFF. The CDR3 nucleotides read TGTGCCAGCGAGGGTCAGCAGAATGAAGCTTTCTTT.

The chain couples TRBV10-2 to TRBJ1-1; TRBD1 might be the D (6 bases). This CDR3 comprises 14 residues. The ends were cut back, 2 bases at V and 4 bases at J, with 11 bases in the middle. The V gene's germline CDR1 is WSHSY and CDR2 SAAADI. This CDR3 reads CASSEPGVGTEAFF. Written as DNA, the CDR3 is TGCGCCAGCAGTGAGCCAGGGGTCGGCACTGAAGCTTTCTTT.